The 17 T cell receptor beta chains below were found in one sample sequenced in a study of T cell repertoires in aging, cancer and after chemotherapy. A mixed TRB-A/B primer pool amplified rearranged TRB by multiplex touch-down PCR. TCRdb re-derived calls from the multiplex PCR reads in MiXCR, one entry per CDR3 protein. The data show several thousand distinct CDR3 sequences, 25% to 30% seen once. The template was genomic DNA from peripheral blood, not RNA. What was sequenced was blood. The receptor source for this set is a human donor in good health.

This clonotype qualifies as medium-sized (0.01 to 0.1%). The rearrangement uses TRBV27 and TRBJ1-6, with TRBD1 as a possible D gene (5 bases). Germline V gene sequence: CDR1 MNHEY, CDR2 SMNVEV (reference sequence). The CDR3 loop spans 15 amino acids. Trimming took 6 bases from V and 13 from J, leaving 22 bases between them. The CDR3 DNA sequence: TGTGCCAGCAGGCAGGGAGCCTTGGATAGAATCCCCCTCCACTTT. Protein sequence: CASRQGALDRIPLHF.

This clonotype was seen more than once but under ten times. This chain's CDR3 is CASSLGTVYNEQYF. The CDR3 coding sequence is TGTGCCAGCAGTTTGGGGACAGTTTACAACGAGCAGTACTTC. The chain is built from TRBV12-3 or TRBV12-4 and TRBJ2-7, with 7 bases aligning to TRBD1. V was pared by 3 bases and J by 5 bases, with 7 bases of the junction left unmatched. This CDR3 has 14 amino acids.

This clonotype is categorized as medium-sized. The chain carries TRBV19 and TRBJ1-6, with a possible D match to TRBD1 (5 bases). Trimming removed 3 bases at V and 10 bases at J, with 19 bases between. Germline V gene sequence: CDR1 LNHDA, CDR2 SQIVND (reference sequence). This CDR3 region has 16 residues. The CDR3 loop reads CASSIRWGSRYSPLHF. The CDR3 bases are TGTGCCAGTAGTATCCGGTGGGGCTCCCGGTACTCACCCCTCCACTTT.

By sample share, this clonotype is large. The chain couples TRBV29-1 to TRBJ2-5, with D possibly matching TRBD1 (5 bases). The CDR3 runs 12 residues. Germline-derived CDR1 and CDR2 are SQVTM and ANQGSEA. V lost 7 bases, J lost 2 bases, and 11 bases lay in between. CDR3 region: CSAMAGQETQYF. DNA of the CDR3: TGCAGCGCCATGGCAGGGCAAGAGACCCAGTACTTC.

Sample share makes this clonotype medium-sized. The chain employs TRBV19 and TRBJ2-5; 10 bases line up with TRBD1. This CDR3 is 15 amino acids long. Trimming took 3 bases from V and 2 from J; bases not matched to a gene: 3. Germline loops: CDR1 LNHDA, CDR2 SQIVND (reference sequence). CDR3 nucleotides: TGTGCCAGTAGTATGTCGGGACAGGGGCAAGAGACCCAGTACTTC. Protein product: CASSMSGQGQETQYF.

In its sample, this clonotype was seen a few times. CDR3 region: CASSPTGQNNEQFF. The CDR3 DNA follows: TGTGCCAGCTCACCGACGGGACAGAACAATGAGCAGTTCTTC. The genes are TRBV18 and TRBJ2-1; 7 bases align to TRBD1. Per germline, CDR1 KGHSH and CDR2 LQKENI. The CDR3 sequence is 14 residues long. V shed 3 bases and J 5 bases; nucleotides not matched to a gene: 4.

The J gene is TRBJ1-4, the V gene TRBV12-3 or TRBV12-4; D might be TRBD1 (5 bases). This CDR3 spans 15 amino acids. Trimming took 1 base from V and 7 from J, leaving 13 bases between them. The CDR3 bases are TGTGCCAGCAGTTTAGGGGGGACGGGGGGTGAAAAACTGTTTTTT. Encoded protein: CASSLGGTGGEKLFF.

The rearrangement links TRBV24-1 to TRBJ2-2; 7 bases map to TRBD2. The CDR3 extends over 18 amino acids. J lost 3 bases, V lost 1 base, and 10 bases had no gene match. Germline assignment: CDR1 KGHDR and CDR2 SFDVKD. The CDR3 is CATSDLRGGPRDTGELFF. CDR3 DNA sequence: TGTGCCACCAGTGATTTAAGGGGAGGGCCCAGGGACACCGGGGAGCTGTTTTTT.

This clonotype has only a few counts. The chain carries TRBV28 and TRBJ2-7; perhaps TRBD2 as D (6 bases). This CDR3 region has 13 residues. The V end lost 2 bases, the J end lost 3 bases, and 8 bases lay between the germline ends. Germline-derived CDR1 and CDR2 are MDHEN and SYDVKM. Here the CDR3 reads CASSLPGSYEQYF. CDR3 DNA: TGTGCCAGCAGTTTACCCGGGAGCTACGAGCAGTACTTC.

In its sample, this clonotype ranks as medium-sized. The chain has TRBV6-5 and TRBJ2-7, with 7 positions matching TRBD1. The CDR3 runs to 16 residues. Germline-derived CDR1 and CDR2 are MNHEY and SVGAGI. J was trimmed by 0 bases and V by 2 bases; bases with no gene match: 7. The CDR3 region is CASSYAGTVRSYEQYF. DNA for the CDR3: TGTGCCAGCAGTTACGCCGGGACAGTCCGCTCCTACGAGCAGTACTTC.

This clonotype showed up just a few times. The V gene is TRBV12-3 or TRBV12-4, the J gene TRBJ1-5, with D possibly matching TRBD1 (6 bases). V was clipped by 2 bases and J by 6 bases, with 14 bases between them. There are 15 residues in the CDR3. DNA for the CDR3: TGTGCCAGCAGTTTAACCCCAGGGGTGAGTCAGCCCCAGCATTTT. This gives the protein CASSLTPGVSQPQHF.

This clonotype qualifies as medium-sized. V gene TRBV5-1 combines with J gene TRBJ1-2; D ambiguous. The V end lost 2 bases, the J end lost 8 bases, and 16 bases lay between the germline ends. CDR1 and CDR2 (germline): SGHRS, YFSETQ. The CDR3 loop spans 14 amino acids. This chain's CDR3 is CASSFKSPLEGYTF. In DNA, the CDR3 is TGCGCCAGCAGCTTCAAGTCGCCGCTTGAAGGCTACACCTTC.

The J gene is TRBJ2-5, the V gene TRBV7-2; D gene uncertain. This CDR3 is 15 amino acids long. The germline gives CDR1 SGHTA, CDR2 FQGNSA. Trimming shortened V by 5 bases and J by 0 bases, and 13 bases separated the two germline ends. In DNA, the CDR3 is TGTGCCAGCAGCCCCCAGACCGGCCACCAAGAGACCCAGTACTTC. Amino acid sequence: CASSPQTGHQETQYF.

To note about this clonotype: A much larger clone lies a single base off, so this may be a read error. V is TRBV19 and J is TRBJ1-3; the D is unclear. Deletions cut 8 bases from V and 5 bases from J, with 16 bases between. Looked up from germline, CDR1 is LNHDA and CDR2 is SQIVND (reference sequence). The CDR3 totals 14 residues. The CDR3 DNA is TGTGCCAGTGATAACCCCGCGAGCCGAAACACCATATATTTT. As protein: CASDNPASRNTIYF. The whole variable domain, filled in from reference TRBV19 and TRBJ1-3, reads DGGITQSPKYLFRKEGQNVTLSCEQNLNHDAMYWYRQDPGQGLRLIYYSQIVNDFQKGDIAEGYSVSREKKESFPLTVTSAQKNPTAFYLCASDNPASRNTIYFGEGSWLTVV.

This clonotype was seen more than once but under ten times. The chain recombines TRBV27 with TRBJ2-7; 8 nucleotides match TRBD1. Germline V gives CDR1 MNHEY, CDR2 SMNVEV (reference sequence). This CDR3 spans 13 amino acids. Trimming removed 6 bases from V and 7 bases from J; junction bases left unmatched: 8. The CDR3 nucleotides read TGTGCCAGCAGGACAGGGGTTGGAGGGGAGCAGTACTTC. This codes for CASRTGVGGEQYF.

CDR3 in amino acids: CASSPILLRGRAPGANVLTF. Here the CDR3 DNA reads TGTGCCAGCAGCCCGATCCTTTTGCGCGGGAGGGCCCCTGGGGCCAACGTCCTGACTTTC. The chain uses TRBV12-3 or TRBV12-4 and TRBJ2-6; the match to TRBD2 covers 9 bases. J gave up 2 bases and V 6 bases, and 17 bases lay outside the gene matches. CDR3 length equals 20 residues.

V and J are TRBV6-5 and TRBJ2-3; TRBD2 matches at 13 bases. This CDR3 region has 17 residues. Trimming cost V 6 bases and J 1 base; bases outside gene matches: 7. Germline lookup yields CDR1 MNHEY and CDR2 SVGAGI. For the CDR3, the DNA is TGTGCCAGCAGCCCCGGGACTAGCGGGGAACGCACAGATACGCAGTATTTT. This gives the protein CASSPGTSGERTDTQYF.